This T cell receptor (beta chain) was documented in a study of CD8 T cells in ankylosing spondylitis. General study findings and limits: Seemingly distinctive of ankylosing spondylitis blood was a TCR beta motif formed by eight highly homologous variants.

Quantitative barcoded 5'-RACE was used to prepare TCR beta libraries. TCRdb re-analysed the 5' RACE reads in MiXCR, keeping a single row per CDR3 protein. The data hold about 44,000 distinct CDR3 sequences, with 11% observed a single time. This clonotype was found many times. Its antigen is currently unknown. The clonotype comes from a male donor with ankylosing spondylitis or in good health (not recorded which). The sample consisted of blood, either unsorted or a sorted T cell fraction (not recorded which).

The CDR3 sequence: CASSGPGQTYEQYF. The CDR3, as DNA: TGCGCCAGCAGCGGCCCGGGGCAGACTTACGAGCAGTACTTC. The chain employs TRBV4-1 and TRBJ2-7; D possibly matches TRBD1 or TRBD2 (5 bases each). The CDR3 is made up of 14 amino acids. In germline, CDR1 is MGHRA, CDR2 YSYEKL. V lost 5 bases and J lost 4, with 15 bases in between.